The clone carrying this T cell receptor (beta chain) was seen repeatedly, ten times or more. The data derive from a study of regulatory T cells in long-lasting Graves disease. Construction of TCR beta libraries relied on iRepertoire HTBI primers and on Arm-PCR targeting CDR3 regions. From the multiplex PCR reads, TCRdb called clonotypes with MiXCR, one entry per CDR3 protein. The repertoire holds over 300,000 distinct CDR3 sequences, with roughly a fifth as singletons. The CDR3 sequence is 15 residues long. The V end lost 1 base, the J end lost 7 bases, and 14 bases lay between the germline ends. The germline V gene encodes CDR1 LNHDA and CDR2 SQIVND (reference sequence). Specified time point: persistent/refractory GD, antithyroid drugs over 5 years with positive TRAb. PBMC RNA served as the TCR library source. Graves' disease was diagnosed by American Thyroid Association guidelines.

This clonotype was sampled from a female donor with Graves disease. Specimen: peripheral blood mononuclear cells (PBMCs), collected when the disease was refractory, from a patient treated with antithyroid drugs. The V and J genes are TRBV19 and TRBJ1-5, with D perhaps TRBD1 (6 bases). The CDR3 sequence: CASSIAPGAGQPQHF. The CDR3 DNA follows: TGTGCCAGTAGTATAGCACCGGGGGCAGGGCAGCCCCAGCATTTT.